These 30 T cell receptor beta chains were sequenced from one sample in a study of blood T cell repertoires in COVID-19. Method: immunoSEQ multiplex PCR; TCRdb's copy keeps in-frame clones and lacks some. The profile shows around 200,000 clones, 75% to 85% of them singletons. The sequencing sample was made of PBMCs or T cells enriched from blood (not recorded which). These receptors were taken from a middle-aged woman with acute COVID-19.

The CDR3 reads CAWSVRGLGDTIYF. The CDR3 region has the DNA TGTGCCTGGAGTGTGAGGGGACTGGGGGACACCATATATTTT. V is TRBV30 and J is TRBJ1-3; tentative D call: TRBD1 (5 bases). This CDR3 has 14 residues. V was shortened by 0 bases and J by 8 bases, with 14 bases between the two germline ends. Per germline, CDR1 GTSNPN and CDR2 SVGIG (reference sequence).

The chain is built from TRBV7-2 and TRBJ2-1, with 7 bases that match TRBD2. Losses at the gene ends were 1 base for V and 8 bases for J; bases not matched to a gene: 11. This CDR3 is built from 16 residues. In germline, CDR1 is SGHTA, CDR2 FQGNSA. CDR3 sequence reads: CASSLGVTGGGYEQFF. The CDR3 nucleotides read TGTGCCAGCAGCTTAGGAGTGACGGGAGGAGGATATGAGCAGTTCTTC.

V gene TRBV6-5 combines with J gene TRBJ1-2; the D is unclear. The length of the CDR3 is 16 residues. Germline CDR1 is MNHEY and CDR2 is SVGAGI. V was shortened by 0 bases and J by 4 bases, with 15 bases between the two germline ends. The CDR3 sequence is CASSYSLAEVSYGYTF. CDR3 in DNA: TGTGCCAGCAGTTACTCGCTGGCCGAGGTCAGCTATGGCTACACCTTC.

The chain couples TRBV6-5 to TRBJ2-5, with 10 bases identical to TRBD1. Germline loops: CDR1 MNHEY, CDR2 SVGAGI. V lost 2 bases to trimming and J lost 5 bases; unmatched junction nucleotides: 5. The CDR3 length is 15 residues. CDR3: CASSYAGQGYETQYF. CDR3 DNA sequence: TGTGCCAGCAGTTACGCGGGACAGGGGTACGAGACCCAGTACTTC.

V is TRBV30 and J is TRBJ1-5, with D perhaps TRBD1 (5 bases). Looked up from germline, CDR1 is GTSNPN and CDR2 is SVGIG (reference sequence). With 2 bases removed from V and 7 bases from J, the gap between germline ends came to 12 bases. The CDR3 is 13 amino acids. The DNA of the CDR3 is TGTGCCTGGAGTACAGGAGTTGAACAGCCCCAGCATTTT. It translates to CAWSTGVEQPQHF.

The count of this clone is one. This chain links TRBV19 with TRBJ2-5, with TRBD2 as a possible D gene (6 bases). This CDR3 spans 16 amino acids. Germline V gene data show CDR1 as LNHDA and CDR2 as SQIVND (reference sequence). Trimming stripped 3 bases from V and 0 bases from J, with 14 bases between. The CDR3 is CASSIGGAQYQETQYF. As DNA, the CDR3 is TGTGCCAGTAGTATTGGCGGGGCCCAGTACCAAGAGACCCAGTACTTC.

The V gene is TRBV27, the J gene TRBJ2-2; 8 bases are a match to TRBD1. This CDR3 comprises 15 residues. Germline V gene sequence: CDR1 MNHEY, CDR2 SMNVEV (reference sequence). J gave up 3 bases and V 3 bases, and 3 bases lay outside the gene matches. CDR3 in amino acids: CASSLTGEYTGELFF. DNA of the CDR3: TGTGCCAGCAGTTTGACAGGGGAATACACCGGGGAGCTGTTTTTT.

In DNA, the CDR3 is TGTGCCAGCAGGATCAGGGAATATAGCAATCAGCCCCAGCATTTT. Encoded protein: CASRIREYSNQPQHF. The chain recombines TRBV6-5 with TRBJ1-5; weak D call: TRBD1 (5 bases). CDR1 and CDR2 (germline): MNHEY, SVGAGI. V lost 6 bases and J lost 0, with 12 bases in between. The CDR3 totals 15 residues.

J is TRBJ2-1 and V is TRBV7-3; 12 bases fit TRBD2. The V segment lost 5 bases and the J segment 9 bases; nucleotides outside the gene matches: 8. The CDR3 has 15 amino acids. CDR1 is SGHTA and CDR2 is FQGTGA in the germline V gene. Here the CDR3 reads CASSPLTSGSTEQFF. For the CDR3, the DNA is TGTGCCAGCAGCCCCCTGACTAGCGGGAGCACTGAGCAGTTCTTC.

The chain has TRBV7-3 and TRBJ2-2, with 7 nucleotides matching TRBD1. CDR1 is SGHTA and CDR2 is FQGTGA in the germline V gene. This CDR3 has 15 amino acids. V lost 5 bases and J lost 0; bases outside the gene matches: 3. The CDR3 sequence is CASSRGTANTGELFF. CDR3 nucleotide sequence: TGTGCCAGCAGCCGAGGGACAGCGAACACCGGGGAGCTGTTTTTT. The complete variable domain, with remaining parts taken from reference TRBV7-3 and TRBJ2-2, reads GAGVSQTPSNKVTEKGKYVELRCDPISGHTALYWYRQSLGQGPEFLIYFQGTGAADDSGLPNDRFFAVRPEGSVSTLKIQRTERGDSAVYLCASSRGTANTGELFFGEGSRLTVL.

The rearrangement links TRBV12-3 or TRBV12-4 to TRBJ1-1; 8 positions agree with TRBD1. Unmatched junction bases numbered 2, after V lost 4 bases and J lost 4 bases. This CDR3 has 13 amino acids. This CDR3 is CASSWDRSTEAFF. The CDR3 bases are TGTGCCAGCAGTTGGGACAGGAGCACTGAAGCTTTCTTT.

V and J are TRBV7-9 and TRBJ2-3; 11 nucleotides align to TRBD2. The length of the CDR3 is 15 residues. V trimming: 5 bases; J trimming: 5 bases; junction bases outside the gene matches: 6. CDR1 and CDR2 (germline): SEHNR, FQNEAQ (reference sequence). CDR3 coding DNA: TGTGCCAGCAGCAGGGGACTAGCGGAGGGAGATACGCAGTATTTT. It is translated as CASSRGLAEGDTQYF.

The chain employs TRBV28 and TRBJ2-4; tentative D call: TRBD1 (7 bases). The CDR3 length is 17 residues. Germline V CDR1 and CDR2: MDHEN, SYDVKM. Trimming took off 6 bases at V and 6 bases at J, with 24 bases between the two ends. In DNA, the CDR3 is TGTGCCAGCAGACCACCGGAGGGCAGGGGGATTCGAAACATTCAGTACTTC. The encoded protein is CASRPPEGRGIRNIQYF. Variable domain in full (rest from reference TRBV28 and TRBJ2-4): DVKVTQSSRYLVKRTGEKVFLECVQDMDHENMFWYRQDPGLGLRLIYFSYDVKMKEKGDIPEGYSVSREKKERFSLILESASTNQTSMYLCASRPPEGRGIRNIQYFGAGTRLSVL.

Here the CDR3 DNA reads TGTGCCAGCAGCTCCCCGGGAGGCCCCCAGTACTTC. Protein product: CASSSPGGPQYF. The J gene is TRBJ2-5, the V gene TRBV7-3; 7 positions match TRBD2. Unmatched junction bases numbered 5, after V lost 4 bases and J lost 9 bases. This CDR3 has 12 residues. Germline V CDR1 and CDR2: SGHTA, FQGTGA.

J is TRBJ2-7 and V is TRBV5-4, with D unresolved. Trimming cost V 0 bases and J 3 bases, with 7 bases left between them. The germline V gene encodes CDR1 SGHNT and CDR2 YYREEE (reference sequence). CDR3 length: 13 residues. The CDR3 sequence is CASSLAGNYEQYF. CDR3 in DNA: TGTGCCAGCAGCTTGGCCGGTAACTACGAGCAGTACTTC. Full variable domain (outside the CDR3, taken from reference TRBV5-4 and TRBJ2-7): ETGVTQSPTHLIKTRGQQVTLRCSSQSGHNTVSWYQQALGQGPQFIFQYYREEENGRGNFPPRFSGLQFPNYSSELNVNALELDDSALYLCASSLAGNYEQYFGPGTRLTVT.

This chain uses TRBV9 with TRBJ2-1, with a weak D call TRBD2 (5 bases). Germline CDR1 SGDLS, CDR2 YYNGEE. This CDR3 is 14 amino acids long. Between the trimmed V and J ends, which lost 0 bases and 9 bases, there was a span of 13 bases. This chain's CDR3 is CASSVDVSGGEQFF. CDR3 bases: TGTGCCAGCAGCGTAGACGTAAGCGGTGGTGAGCAGTTCTTC.

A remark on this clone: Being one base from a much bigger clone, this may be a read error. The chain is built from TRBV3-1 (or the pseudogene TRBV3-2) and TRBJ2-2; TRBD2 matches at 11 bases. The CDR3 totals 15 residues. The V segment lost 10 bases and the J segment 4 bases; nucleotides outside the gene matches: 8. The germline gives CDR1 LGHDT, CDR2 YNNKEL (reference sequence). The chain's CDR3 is CANNGLAGRTGELFF. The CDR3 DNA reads TGTGCCAACAACGGACTAGCGGGCCGCACCGGGGAGCTGTTTTTT.

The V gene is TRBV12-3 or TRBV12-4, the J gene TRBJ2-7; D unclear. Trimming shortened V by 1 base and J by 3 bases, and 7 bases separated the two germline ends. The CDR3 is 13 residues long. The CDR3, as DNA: TGTGCCAGCAGTTTAGTTGCGCGCTACGAGCAGTACTTC. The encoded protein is CASSLVARYEQYF.

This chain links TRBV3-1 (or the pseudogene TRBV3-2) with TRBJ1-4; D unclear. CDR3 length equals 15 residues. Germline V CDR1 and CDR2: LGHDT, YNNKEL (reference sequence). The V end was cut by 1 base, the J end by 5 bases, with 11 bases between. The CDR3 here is CASSQVDGENEKLFF. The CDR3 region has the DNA TGTGCCAGCAGCCAAGTCGACGGAGAAAATGAAAAACTGTTTTTT.

The CDR3 here is CASSVAPRDTEAFF. In nucleotides, the CDR3 is TGTGCCAGCAGCGTAGCCCCCAGGGACACTGAAGCTTTCTTT. The chain joins TRBV9 to TRBJ1-1; TRBD1 is a possible D gene (5 bases). Germline V gene sequence: CDR1 SGDLS, CDR2 YYNGEE. Between the trimmed V and J ends, which lost 0 bases and 3 bases, there was a span of 9 bases. The CDR3 totals 14 residues.

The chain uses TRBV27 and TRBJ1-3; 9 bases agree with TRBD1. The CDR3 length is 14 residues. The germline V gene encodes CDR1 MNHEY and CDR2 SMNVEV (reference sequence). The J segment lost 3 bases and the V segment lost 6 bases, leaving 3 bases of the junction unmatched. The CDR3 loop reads CASRQGAHGNTIYF. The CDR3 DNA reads TGTGCCAGCAGACAGGGGGCGCATGGAAACACCATATATTTT.

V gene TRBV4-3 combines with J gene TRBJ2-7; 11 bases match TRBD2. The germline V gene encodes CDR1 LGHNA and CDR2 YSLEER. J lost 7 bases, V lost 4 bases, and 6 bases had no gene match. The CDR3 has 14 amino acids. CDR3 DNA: TGCGCCAGCAGCCCGGGACTAGCGGTGTGGGAGCAGTACTTC. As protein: CASSPGLAVWEQYF.

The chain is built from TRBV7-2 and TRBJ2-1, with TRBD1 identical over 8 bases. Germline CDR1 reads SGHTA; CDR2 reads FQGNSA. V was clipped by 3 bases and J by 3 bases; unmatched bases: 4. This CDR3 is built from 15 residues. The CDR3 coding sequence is TGTGCCAGCAGCTTGGAAGGACAGGGCTACAATGAGCAGTTCTTC. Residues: CASSLEGQGYNEQFF.

CDR3 bases: TGTGCCAGCAGCACCCAGGGTTCTGAAGCTTTCTTT. This sequence encodes CASSTQGSEAFF. This chain connects TRBV5-6 to TRBJ1-1, with D perhaps matching TRBD1 (5 bases). V was pared by 4 bases and J by 6 bases, with 10 bases between. Germline V lookup: CDR1 SGHDT, CDR2 YYEEEE. CDR3 length: 12 residues.

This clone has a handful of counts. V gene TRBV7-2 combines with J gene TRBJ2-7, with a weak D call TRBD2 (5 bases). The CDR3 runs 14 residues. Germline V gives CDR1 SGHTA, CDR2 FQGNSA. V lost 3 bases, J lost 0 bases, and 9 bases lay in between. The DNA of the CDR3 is TGTGCCAGCAGCTTTCGGGGTAGCTCCTACGAGCAGTACTTC. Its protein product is CASSFRGSSYEQYF.

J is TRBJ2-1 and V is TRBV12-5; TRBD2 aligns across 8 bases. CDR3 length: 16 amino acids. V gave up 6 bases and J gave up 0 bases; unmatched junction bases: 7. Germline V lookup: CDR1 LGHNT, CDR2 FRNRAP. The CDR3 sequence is CASGKGSGGSYNEQFF. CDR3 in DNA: TGTGCTAGTGGCAAAGGCAGCGGGGGCTCCTACAATGAGCAGTTCTTC.

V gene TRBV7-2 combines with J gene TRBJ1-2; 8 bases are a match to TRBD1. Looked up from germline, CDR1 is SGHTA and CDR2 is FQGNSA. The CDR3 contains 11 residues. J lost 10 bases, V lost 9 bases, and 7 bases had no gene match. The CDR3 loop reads CASFQGALYTF. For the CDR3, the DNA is TGTGCCAGTTTCCAGGGGGCACTCTACACCTTC.

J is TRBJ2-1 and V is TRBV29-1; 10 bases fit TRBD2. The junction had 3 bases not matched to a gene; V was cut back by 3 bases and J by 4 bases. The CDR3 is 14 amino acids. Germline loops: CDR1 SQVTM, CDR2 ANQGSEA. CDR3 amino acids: CSVDGTSAYNEQFF. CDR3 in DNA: TGCAGCGTTGACGGGACTAGCGCATACAATGAGCAGTTCTTC.

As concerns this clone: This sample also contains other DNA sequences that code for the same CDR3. The CDR3 region is CSVGGTPYEQYF. CDR3 nucleotides: TGCAGCGTTGGGGGGACACCTTACGAGCAGTACTTC. V gene TRBV29-1 combines with J gene TRBJ2-7; maybe TRBD1 (6 bases). V dropped 4 bases and J dropped 4 bases, with 11 bases sitting between them. This CDR3 comprises 12 residues. Looked up from germline, CDR1 is SQVTM and CDR2 is ANQGSEA.

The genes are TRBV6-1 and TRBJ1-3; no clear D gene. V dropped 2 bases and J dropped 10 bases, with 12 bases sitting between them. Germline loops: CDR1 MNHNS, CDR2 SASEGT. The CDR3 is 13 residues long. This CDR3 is CASSESGSRTIYF. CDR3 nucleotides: TGTGCCAGCAGTGAAAGCGGCAGTAGGACCATATATTTT.